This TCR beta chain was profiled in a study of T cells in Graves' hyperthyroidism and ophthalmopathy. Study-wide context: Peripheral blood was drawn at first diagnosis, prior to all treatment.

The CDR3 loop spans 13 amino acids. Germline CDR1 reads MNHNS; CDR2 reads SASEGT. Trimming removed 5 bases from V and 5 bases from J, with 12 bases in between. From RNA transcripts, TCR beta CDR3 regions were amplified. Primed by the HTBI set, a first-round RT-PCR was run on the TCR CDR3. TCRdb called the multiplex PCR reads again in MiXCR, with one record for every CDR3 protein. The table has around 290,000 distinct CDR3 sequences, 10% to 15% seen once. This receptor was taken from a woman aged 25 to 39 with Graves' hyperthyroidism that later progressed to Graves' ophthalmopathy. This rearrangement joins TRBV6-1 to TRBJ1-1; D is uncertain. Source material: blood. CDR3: CASSYLGETEAFF. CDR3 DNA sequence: TGTGCCAGCAGTTATCTGGGAGAGACTGAAGCTTTCTTT.